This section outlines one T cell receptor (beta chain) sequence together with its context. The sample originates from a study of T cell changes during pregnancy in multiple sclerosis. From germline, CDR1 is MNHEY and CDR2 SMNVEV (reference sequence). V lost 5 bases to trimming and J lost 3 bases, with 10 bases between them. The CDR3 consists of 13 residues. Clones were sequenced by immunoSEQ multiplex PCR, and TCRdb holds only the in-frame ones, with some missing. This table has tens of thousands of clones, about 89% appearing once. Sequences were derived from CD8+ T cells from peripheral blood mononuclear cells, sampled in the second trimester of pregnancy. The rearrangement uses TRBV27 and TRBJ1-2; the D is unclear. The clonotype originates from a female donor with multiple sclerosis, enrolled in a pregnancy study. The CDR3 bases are TGTGCCAGCAGTCCCGGGTCCCACTATGGCTACACCTTC. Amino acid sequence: CASSPGSHYGYTF.